This entry concerns a single T cell receptor (beta chain). The data derive from a study of PD-1 blockade in classical Hodgkin lymphoma. With 1 base removed from V and 4 bases from J, the gap between germline ends came to 4 bases. Germline V CDR1 and CDR2: SEHNR, FQNEAQ (reference sequence). The CDR3 is made up of 12 amino acids. Time point denoted: newly diagnosed, previously untreated cHL patient sample. Using immunoSEQ multiplex PCR, the repertoire was profiled, and TCRdb retains in-frame clones only, with some absent. This table has 30,000 or so clones, approximately 91% appearing once. V is TRBV7-9 and J is TRBJ1-2; no definite D call. Material for sequencing was peripheral blood mononuclear cells (PBMCs). The receptor comes from a human donor with classical Hodgkin lymphoma. CDR3 nucleotides: TGTGCCAGCAGCTTAGAAGTCTATGGCTACACCTTC. This translates into CASSLEVYGYTF. Based on the CDR3 plus reference TRBV7-9 and TRBJ1-2, the full variable domain is DTGVSQNPRHKITKRGQNVTFRCDPISEHNRLYWYRQTLGQGPEFLTYFQNEAQLEKSRLLSDRFSAERPKGSFSTLEIQRTEQGDSAMYLCASSLEVYGYTFGSGTRLTVV.